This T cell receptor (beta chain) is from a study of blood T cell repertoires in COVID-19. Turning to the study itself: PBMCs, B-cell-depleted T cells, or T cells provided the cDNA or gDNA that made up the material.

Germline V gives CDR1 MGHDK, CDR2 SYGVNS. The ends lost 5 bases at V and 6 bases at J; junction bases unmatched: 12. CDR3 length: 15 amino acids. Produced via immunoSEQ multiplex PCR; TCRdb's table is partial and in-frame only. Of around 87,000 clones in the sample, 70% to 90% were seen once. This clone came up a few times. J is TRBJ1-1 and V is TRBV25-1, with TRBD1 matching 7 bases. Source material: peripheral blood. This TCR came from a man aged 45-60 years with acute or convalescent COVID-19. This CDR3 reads CASSNRGGMGAEAFF. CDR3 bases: TGTGCCAGCAGTAATCGAGGGGGCATGGGGGCTGAAGCTTTCTTT.